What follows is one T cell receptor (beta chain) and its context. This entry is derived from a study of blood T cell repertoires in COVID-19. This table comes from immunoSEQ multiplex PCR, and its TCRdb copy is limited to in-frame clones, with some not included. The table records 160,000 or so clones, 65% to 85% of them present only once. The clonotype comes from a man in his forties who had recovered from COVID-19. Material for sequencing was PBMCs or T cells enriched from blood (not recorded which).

The CDR3 here is CASSEAGGGPYEQYF. The CDR3 DNA reads as TGTGCCAGCAGTGAAGCCGGCGGGGGGCCGTACGAGCAGTACTTC. The chain carries TRBV6-1 and TRBJ2-7; 8 bases match TRBD2. V shed 0 bases and J 4 bases; nucleotides not matched to a gene: 5. Germline values: CDR1 MNHNS, CDR2 SASEGT. The CDR3 sequence is 15 residues long.